Here is one T cell receptor beta chain with its context. What it recognizes is unknown. V lost 2 bases and J 7 bases, leaving 9 bases between the germline ends. Germline lookup yields CDR1 MNHEY and CDR2 SVGAGI. The CDR3 is 12 residues long. The record originates from a study of T cell responses to AZD1222 COVID-19 vaccine. Method: immunoSEQ multiplex PCR; TCRdb's copy keeps in-frame clones and lacks some. The repertoire holds some 150,000 clones, with 88% as singletons. Regarding the study as a whole: Compared with day 0, the breadth and depth of the Spike-specific TCR repertoire rose significantly after two doses of AZD1222.

The sequence was obtained from an adult in good health. The chain has TRBV6-5 and TRBJ2-7; D gene unclear. The input for sequencing was peripheral blood, taken on day 0 of AZD1222 vaccination. CDR3 in DNA: TGTGCCAGCAGTTACAGTGGAAAGGAGCAGTACTTC. Protein sequence: CASSYSGKEQYF.